One sample yielded the 20 T cell receptor beta chains listed below, sequenced in a study of human T cells and chemical hapten exposure. As to time point: patch test 3, about 24 weeks after DPC sensitization. Treatment reported: therapeutic diphenylcyclopropenone sensitization with weekly scalp DPC. TCRdb re-derived calls from the RACE reads in MiXCR, one entry per CDR3 protein. The data show around 150,000 distinct CDR3 sequences, around 30% seen once. Sequenced here: whole blood, sampled in connection with sensitization to the hapten diphenylcyclopropenone (DPC). The receptors come from a woman under 30 with alopecia areata. Some clones in this sample may be carry-over from other donors' samples.

The rearrangement links TRBV9 to TRBJ1-1; D is possibly TRBD1 (5 bases). CDR1 SGDLS and CDR2 YYNGEE come from the germline V gene. This CDR3 spans 15 amino acids. With 0 bases removed from V and 1 base from J, the gap between germline ends came to 10 bases. The CDR3 DNA follows: TGTGCCAGCAGCGTAGATTTCGGACAGAACACTGAAGCTTTCTTT. Its protein is CASSVDFGQNTEAFF. Full variable domain (rest looked up from reference TRBV9 and TRBJ1-1): DSGVTQTPKHLITATGQRVTLRCSPRSGDLSVYWYQQSLDQGLQFLIQYYNGEERAKGNILERFSAQQFPDLHSELNLSSLELGDSALYFCASSVDFGQNTEAFFGQGTRLTVV.

This clonotype showed up just a few times. V is TRBV19 and J is TRBJ1-5; 11 bases agree with TRBD1. After removal of 8 bases from V and 7 bases from J, the junction contained 7 bases not matched to a gene. From germline, CDR1 is LNHDA and CDR2 SQIVND (reference sequence). The CDR3 contains 14 residues. The CDR3 protein is CASADRGLWQPQHF. CDR3 nucleotides: TGTGCCAGTGCGGACAGGGGGCTGTGGCAGCCCCAGCATTTT.

V gene TRBV20-1 combines with J gene TRBJ1-5, with TRBD1 matching 9 bases. The CDR3 is 14 amino acids. Germline V CDR1 and CDR2: DFQATT, SNEGSKA (reference sequence). V lost 5 bases to trimming and J lost 6 bases; unmatched junction nucleotides: 8. CDR3 sequence (DNA): TGCAGTGCTTTTGGGACAGGGAGGCCTCAGCCCCAGCATTTT. This encodes CSAFGTGRPQPQHF.

The rearrangement joins TRBV7-2 to TRBJ2-2; no clear D gene. V was shortened by 1 base and J by 4 bases, with 7 bases between the two germline ends. Germline V gene data show CDR1 as SGHTA and CDR2 as FQGNSA. This CDR3 has 14 residues. Written as DNA, the CDR3 is TGTGCCAGCAGCTTAGTTCCCTTCACCGGGGAGCTGTTTTTT. Amino acid sequence: CASSLVPFTGELFF.

This clonotype was seen a few times. The V call is TRBV18, the J call TRBJ2-5, with TRBD1 matching 7 bases. With 3 bases clipped from V and 2 bases from J, the junction kept 6 bases outside the gene matches. CDR1 is KGHSH and CDR2 is LQKENI in the germline V gene. CDR3 length: 15 amino acids. CDR3 amino acids: CASSPLWTGQETQYF. The CDR3 region has the DNA TGTGCCAGCTCACCTCTATGGACAGGACAAGAGACCCAGTACTTC.

Ten or more counts support this clonotype. This chain connects TRBV3-1 to TRBJ1-1, with D perhaps TRBD1 (6 bases). Germline V gene sequence: CDR1 LGHDT, CDR2 YNNKEL (reference sequence). V lost 0 bases and J lost 0, with 11 bases in between. The CDR3 has 16 residues. The CDR3: CASSQDRGDMNTEAFF. The CDR3 DNA sequence: TGTGCCAGCAGCCAAGATCGAGGGGACATGAACACTGAAGCTTTCTTT.

The rearrangement joins TRBV2 to TRBJ1-4; 9 nucleotides align to TRBD1. The germline V gene encodes CDR1 SNHLY and CDR2 FYNNEI. This CDR3 is built from 13 residues. V lost 8 bases to trimming and J lost 7 bases; unmatched junction nucleotides: 5. The CDR3 reads CASRDRVGEKLFF. The CDR3 nucleotides read TGTGCCAGCCGGGACAGGGTTGGTGAAAAACTGTTTTTT.

The rearrangement joins TRBV6-5 to TRBJ1-6; 7 nucleotides agree with TRBD1. This CDR3 spans 15 amino acids. The germline CDR1 and CDR2 sequences are MNHEY and SVGAGI. V trimming: 6 bases; J trimming: 10 bases; junction bases outside the gene matches: 12. This chain's CDR3 is CASRELTGERSPLHF. For the CDR3, the DNA is TGTGCCAGCAGGGAACTCACAGGGGAGAGATCACCCCTCCACTTT.

This clonotype was seen a handful of times. V and J are TRBV6-2 or TRBV6-3 and TRBJ1-6; no firm D call. V gave up 4 bases and J gave up 10 bases, with 11 bases separating them. The CDR3 length is 13 residues. Germline loops: CDR1 MNHEY, CDR2 SVGEGT. DNA of the CDR3: TGTGCCAGCAGTTTTAACCTACGATCACCCCTCCACTTT. Protein sequence: CASSFNLRSPLHF.

The genes are TRBV24-1 and TRBJ2-3, with no clear D. This CDR3 spans 13 amino acids. V was trimmed by 4 bases and J by 1 base, leaving 5 bases between them. Germline values: CDR1 KGHDR, CDR2 SFDVKD. CDR3 protein: CATSEGGTDTQYF. The DNA of the CDR3 is TGTGCCACCAGTGAGGGTGGCACAGATACGCAGTATTTT.

The chain joins TRBV10-2 to TRBJ2-1; 10 bases align to TRBD2. Germline lookup yields CDR1 WSHSY and CDR2 SAAADI. With V trimmed by 8 bases and J by 9 bases, 7 bases remained unmatched. The CDR3 runs to 13 residues. The CDR3 reads CASGGLAGVEQFF. CDR3 DNA: TGCGCCAGCGGGGGGCTAGCGGGGGTTGAGCAGTTCTTC.

The chain employs TRBV10-3 and TRBJ2-3; D call uncertain. Germline loops: CDR1 ENHRY, CDR2 SYGVKD. Between the trimmed V and J ends, which lost 3 bases and 6 bases, there was a span of 16 bases. This CDR3 is 15 amino acids long. CDR3 in DNA: TGTGCCATCAGTGATAGATACAGAGGTACTGATACGCAGTATTTT. It is translated as CAISDRYRGTDTQYF.

This chain joins TRBV5-5 and TRBJ1-4; no firm D call. This CDR3 region has 15 residues. The ends were cut back, 6 bases at V and 0 bases at J, with 12 bases in the middle. In germline, CDR1 is SGHKS, CDR2 YYEKEE (reference sequence). The CDR3 sequence: CASTIAWATNEKLFF. The CDR3 coding sequence is TGTGCCAGCACCATTGCATGGGCAACTAATGAAAAACTGTTTTTT.

There are many counts of this clonotype. This rearrangement joins TRBV20-1 to TRBJ2-3, with 7 bases identical to TRBD2. Per germline, CDR1 DFQATT and CDR2 SNEGSKA (reference sequence). This CDR3 contains 15 residues. Trimming took 5 bases from V and 3 from J; bases not matched to a gene: 11. The CDR3 DNA is TGCAGTGCTGGGGGAGCTAGCGGTGGGACAGATACGCAGTATTTT. Encoded protein: CSAGGASGGTDTQYF.

This clonotype was counted between two and nine times. The chain couples TRBV7-9 to TRBJ2-2, with D possibly TRBD2 on 5 matching bases. From germline, CDR1 is SEHNR and CDR2 FQNEAQ (reference sequence). With 7 bases removed from V and 7 bases from J, the gap between germline ends came to 7 bases. CDR3 length: 11 amino acids. CDR3 DNA: TGTGCCAGCACGGGAATCGGGGAGCTGTTTTTT. Translation gives CASTGIGELFF.

This clonotype was detected ten times or more. This rearrangement joins TRBV11-3 to TRBJ2-6; D perhaps matches TRBD1 (6 bases). The V end lost 5 bases, the J end lost 0 bases, and 11 bases lay between the germline ends. The CDR3 has 16 amino acids. Germline CDR1 is SGHNT and CDR2 is YENEEA. The CDR3 DNA sequence: TGTGCCAGCAGCCTCGGACAGAGCTCTGGGGCCAACGTCCTGACTTTC. Its protein product is CASSLGQSSGANVLTF.

V and J are TRBV5-1 and TRBJ2-1; D ambiguous. CDR1 is SGHRS and CDR2 is YFSETQ in the germline V gene. The CDR3 loop spans 12 amino acids. Trimming took 2 bases from V and 8 from J, leaving 8 bases between them. This CDR3 reads CASSLVADEQFF. In nucleotides, the CDR3 is TGCGCCAGCAGCTTAGTCGCCGATGAGCAGTTCTTC. The full variable domain, completed using reference TRBV5-1 and TRBJ2-1, is KAGVTQTPRYLIKTRGQQVTLSCSPISGHRSVSWYQQTPGQGLQFLFEYFSETQRNKGNFPGRFSGRQFSNSRSEMNVSTLELGDSALYLCASSLVADEQFFGPGTRLTVL.

The rearrangement links TRBV3-1 to TRBJ2-7; TRBD1 matches 10 bases. Germline V gene sequence: CDR1 LGHDT, CDR2 YNNKEL (reference sequence). CDR3 size: 16 residues. The V and J ends lost 0 bases and 3 bases, in that order; junction bases with no gene match: 5. The chain's CDR3 is CASSQDPGQGYYEQYF. CDR3 nucleotides: TGTGCCAGCAGCCAAGATCCGGGACAGGGGTACTACGAGCAGTACTTC.

This chain joins TRBV19 and TRBJ2-3; D ambiguous. The V and J ends lost 5 bases and 5 bases respectively, with 11 bases between them. The CDR3 is made up of 13 amino acids. Germline CDR1 reads LNHDA; CDR2 reads SQIVND (reference sequence). CDR3 DNA sequence: TGTGCCAGTAGTTACGGGTGGGAAGATACGCAGTATTTT. Translating gives CASSYGWEDTQYF.

In this sample, this clonotype turned up once. The J gene is TRBJ2-3, the V gene TRBV7-3; D gene ambiguous. Looked up from germline, CDR1 is SGHTA and CDR2 is FQGTGA. The CDR3 runs 14 residues. Between the trimmed V and J ends, which lost 0 bases and 6 bases, there was a span of 10 bases. CDR3 region: CASSLTTARDTQYF. CDR3 sequence (DNA): TGTGCCAGCAGCTTAACGACTGCCCGGGATACGCAGTATTTT.